These 18 T cell receptor beta chains share one sample of origin, sequenced in a study of cytomegalovirus exposure and HLA in healthy donors. In the PCR, 60 Vbeta and 13 Jbeta primers were used. Clones were sequenced by immunoSEQ multiplex PCR, and TCRdb holds only the in-frame ones, with some missing. Of 150,000 to 200,000 clones in the sample, approximately 88% were seen once. Sample: PBMCs. These receptors originate from a boy between 10 and 17 years old in good health and CMV-seronegative.

The chain has TRBV5-6 and TRBJ2-7; no firm D call. CDR1 SGHDT and CDR2 YYEEEE come from the germline V gene. The CDR3 covers 12 residues. Trimming removed 3 bases from V and 6 bases from J, with 10 bases in between. CDR3 bases: TGTGCCAGCAGCTCCCCTGCTAGCGAGCAGTACTTC. It translates to CASSSPASEQYF.

The V and J genes are TRBV11-2 and TRBJ2-7; D is possibly TRBD1 (6 bases). Trimming removed 2 bases at V and 4 bases at J, with 9 bases between. Germline V gives CDR1 SGHAT, CDR2 FQNNGV. The CDR3 extends over 13 amino acids. The CDR3 DNA reads TGTGCCAGCAGCTTAATACAGGGTTACGAGCAGTACTTC. Translating gives CASSLIQGYEQYF.

This clone has more than one count but fewer than ten. The CDR3 sequence is CASSFSTGGGTEAFF. The CDR3 DNA follows: TGCGCCAGCAGCTTCTCGACAGGGGGAGGCACTGAAGCTTTCTTT. The chain carries TRBV5-1 and TRBJ1-1; 9 positions agree with TRBD1. Trimming at V came to 2 bases and at J to 4 bases, leaving 6 bases not matched to a gene. The CDR3 covers 15 residues. Germline V gives CDR1 SGHRS, CDR2 YFSETQ. The entire variable domain, with the rest obtained from reference TRBV5-1 and TRBJ1-1, is as follows: KAGVTQTPRYLIKTRGQQVTLSCSPISGHRSVSWYQQTPGQGLQFLFEYFSETQRNKGNFPGRFSGRQFSNSRSEMNVSTLELGDSALYLCASSFSTGGGTEAFFGQGTRLTVV.

J is TRBJ2-7 and V is TRBV28; 7 positions agree with TRBD2. Germline V gives CDR1 MDHEN, CDR2 SYDVKM. With V trimmed by 3 bases and J by 3 bases, 8 bases remained unmatched. The CDR3 has 15 residues. The CDR3 region has the DNA TGTGCCAGCAGTTTGTTCGGGACTAAGCTCTACGAGCAGTACTTC. Translating gives CASSLFGTKLYEQYF.

The chain couples TRBV19 to TRBJ2-3; TRBD2 matches 8 bases. J was trimmed by 4 bases and V by 8 bases; bases with no gene match: 8. The CDR3 runs to 14 residues. The germline gives CDR1 LNHDA, CDR2 SQIVND (reference sequence). The CDR3 loop is CASDRGGSADTQYF. CDR3 DNA sequence: TGTGCCAGTGATCGGGGGGGGAGTGCAGATACGCAGTATTTT. The variable domain in full, with the rest retrieved from reference TRBV19 and TRBJ2-3, is DGGITQSPKYLFRKEGQNVTLSCEQNLNHDAMYWYRQDPGQGLRLIYYSQIVNDFQKGDIAEGYSVSREKKESFPLTVTSAQKNPTAFYLCASDRGGSADTQYFGPGTRLTVL.

The chain joins TRBV30 to TRBJ2-2; 7 bases map to TRBD1. CDR1 GTSNPN and CDR2 SVGIG come from the germline V gene (reference sequence). CDR3 size: 15 residues. J was trimmed by 3 bases and V by 0 bases; bases with no gene match: 4. The CDR3 sequence: CAWSVPDRHTGELFF. As DNA, the CDR3 is TGTGCCTGGAGTGTCCCGGACAGGCACACCGGGGAGCTGTTTTTT.

The genes are TRBV7-3 and TRBJ2-7, with TRBD1 matching over 10 bases. The V gene's germline CDR1 is SGHTA and CDR2 FQGTGA. The V gene end was trimmed by 1 base and the J gene end by 4 bases; junction bases not matched to a gene: 10. The CDR3 length is 17 residues. CDR3 sequence reads: CASSLIGMGQGNYEQYF. Written as DNA, the CDR3 is TGTGCCAGCAGCTTAATTGGGATGGGACAGGGGAATTACGAGCAGTACTTC.

The chain is built from TRBV27 and TRBJ2-7; the match to TRBD2 covers 8 bases. CDR1 and CDR2 from the germline V gene are MNHEY and SMNVEV (reference sequence). CDR3 length equals 13 residues. J lost 3 bases, V lost 2 bases, and 0 bases had no gene match. The CDR3 protein is CASSLGTSYEQYF. The CDR3 nucleotides read TGTGCCAGCAGTTTAGGGACTAGCTACGAGCAGTACTTC.

The V gene is TRBV11-2, the J gene TRBJ1-2; no firm D call. The length of the CDR3 is 13 residues. V lost 1 base, J lost 4 bases, and 7 bases lay in between. Germline CDR1 is SGHAT and CDR2 is FQNNGV. CDR3 nucleotide sequence: TGTGCCAGCAGCTTAGGAGGCTCCTATGGCTACACCTTC. Translating gives CASSLGGSYGYTF. Supplemented by reference TRBV11-2 and TRBJ1-2, the full variable domain reads EAGVAQSPRYKIIEKRQSVAFWCNPISGHATLYWYQQILGQGPKLLIQFQNNGVVDDSQLPKDRFSAERLKGVDSTLKIQPAKLEDSAVYLCASSLGGSYGYTFGSGTRLTVV.

The chain is built from TRBV7-3 and TRBJ1-2; D remains ambiguous. The V gene's germline CDR1 is SGHTA and CDR2 FQGTGA. The CDR3 loop spans 13 amino acids. Trimming pared 1 base from V and 4 bases from J, leaving 7 bases between. DNA for the CDR3: TGTGCCAGCAGCTTAAGTAGCGGCTATGGCTACACCTTC. Its translation: CASSLSSGYGYTF. The complete variable domain, with remaining parts taken from reference TRBV7-3 and TRBJ1-2, reads GAGVSQTPSNKVTEKGKYVELRCDPISGHTALYWYRQSLGQGPEFLIYFQGTGAADDSGLPNDRFFAVRPEGSVSTLKIQRTERGDSAVYLCASSLSSGYGYTFGSGTRLTVV.

This clone was recorded only once. V is TRBV6-5 and J is TRBJ2-7, with 7 bases matching TRBD2. Germline CDR1 is MNHEY and CDR2 is SVGAGI. CDR3 length equals 13 residues. V gave up 6 bases and J gave up 3 bases; unmatched junction bases: 5. The CDR3 loop is CASRPSGLYEQYF. The CDR3 DNA follows: TGTGCCAGCAGACCTAGCGGACTCTACGAGCAGTACTTC.

V and J are TRBV2 and TRBJ2-4; TRBD1 might be the D (6 bases). Trimming left V 2 bases short and J 6 bases short, with 11 bases between. CDR1 and CDR2 (germline): SNHLY, FYNNEI. There are 14 residues in the CDR3. The CDR3 spells CASSENSRGNIQYF. The CDR3 DNA reads TGTGCCAGCAGTGAAAATTCCAGGGGAAACATTCAGTACTTC.

The CDR3 sequence is CASSARGQGIFIRELFF. The CDR3 nucleotides read TGTGCCAGCAGCGCTAGAGGACAGGGGATTTTCATCCGGGAGCTGTTTTTT. J is TRBJ2-2 and V is TRBV7-8; 9 nucleotides align to TRBD1. CDR3 length: 17 amino acids. Germline V gives CDR1 SGHVS, CDR2 FQNEAQ. The junction had 16 bases not matched to a gene; V was cut back by 5 bases and J by 9 bases.

The chain is built from TRBV25-1 and TRBJ1-2; TRBD1 might be the D (5 bases). Germline CDR1 MGHDK, CDR2 SYGVNS. V was cut by 3 bases and J by 8 bases, with 13 bases left in between. The CDR3 runs to 13 residues. CDR3 protein: CASSDGGSYGYTF. CDR3 bases: TGTGCCAGCAGTGACGGGGGGTCGTACGGCTACACCTTC.

The rearrangement joins TRBV9 to TRBJ1-4; TRBD1 matches 10 bases. The CDR3 spans 14 residues. The junction had 3 bases not matched to a gene; V was cut back by 3 bases and J by 7 bases. Germline-derived CDR1 and CDR2 are SGDLS and YYNGEE. This CDR3 reads CASSADRGPEKLFF. CDR3 DNA: TGTGCCAGCAGCGCCGACAGGGGGCCTGAAAAACTGTTTTTT. The variable domain in full, with the rest retrieved from reference TRBV9 and TRBJ1-4, is DSGVTQTPKHLITATGQRVTLRCSPRSGDLSVYWYQQSLDQGLQFLIQYYNGEERAKGNILERFSAQQFPDLHSELNLSSLELGDSALYFCASSADRGPEKLFFGSGTQLSVL.

As DNA, the CDR3 is TGCGCCAGCAGCTTGGGGCAGGGGGCTGCCAAAAACATTCAGTACTTC. This translates into CASSLGQGAAKNIQYF. This rearrangement joins TRBV5-1 to TRBJ2-4, with 8 bases identical to TRBD1. The CDR3 totals 16 residues. The J segment lost 1 base and the V segment lost 0 bases, leaving 3 bases of the junction unmatched. Per the germline V gene, CDR1 is SGHRS and CDR2 is YFSETQ.

The chain recombines TRBV28 with TRBJ1-1; TRBD1 matches 11 bases. The V segment lost 6 bases and the J segment 5 bases; nucleotides outside the gene matches: 8. CDR3 length: 15 amino acids. Per the germline V gene, CDR1 is MDHEN and CDR2 is SYDVKM. Written as DNA, the CDR3 is TGTGCCAGCAGCGGTTGGACAGGGGGCCGAACTGAAGCTTTCTTT. Translated: CASSGWTGGRTEAFF.

Only a few counts were recorded for this clone. V and J are TRBV10-3 and TRBJ1-1; D call uncertain. CDR1 and CDR2 from the germline V gene are ENHRY and SYGVKD. Trimming stripped 11 bases from V and 7 bases from J, with 17 bases between. CDR3 length: 12 residues. CDR3 sequence (DNA): TGTGCCCGGGAGATTGGCGTCATTGAAGCTTTCTTT. This gives the protein CAREIGVIEAFF.